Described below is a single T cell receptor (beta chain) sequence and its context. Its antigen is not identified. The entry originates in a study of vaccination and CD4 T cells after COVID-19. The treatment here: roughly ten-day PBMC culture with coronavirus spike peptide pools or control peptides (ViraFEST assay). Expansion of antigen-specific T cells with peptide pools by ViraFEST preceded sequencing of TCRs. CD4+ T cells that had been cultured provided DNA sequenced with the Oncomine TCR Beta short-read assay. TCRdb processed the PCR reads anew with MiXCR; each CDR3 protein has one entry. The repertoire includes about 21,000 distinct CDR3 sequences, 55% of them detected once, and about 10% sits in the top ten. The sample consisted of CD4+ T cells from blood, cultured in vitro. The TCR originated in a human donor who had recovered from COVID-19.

This chain's CDR3 is CASSGPGEANGYTF. The DNA for the CDR3 is TGTGCCAGCAGTGGCCCAGGGGAAGCGAATGGCTACACCTTC. V usage is TRBV6-1 and J usage is TRBJ1-2; the D gene is possibly TRBD1 (6 bases). V shed 4 bases and J shed 6 bases, with 15 bases lying between them. The germline CDR1 and CDR2 sequences are MNHNS and SASEGT. The CDR3 has 14 amino acids.